A single sample is the source of the 21 T cell receptor beta chains below, sequenced in a study of T cell changes during pregnancy in multiple sclerosis. The method was immunoSEQ multiplex PCR; TCRdb's version includes in-frame clones alone and lacks a portion of them. The sample holds some 60,000 clones, roughly 93% seen once. This sample comprised peripheral blood, obtained after pregnancy. The source of these receptors is a female donor with multiple sclerosis, enrolled in a pregnancy study.

This rearrangement joins TRBV5-1 to TRBJ2-7; 10 nucleotides agree with TRBD1. Losses at the gene ends were 0 bases for V and 4 bases for J; bases not matched to a gene: 4. This CDR3 is built from 15 residues. Germline values: CDR1 SGHRS, CDR2 YFSETQ. CDR3 amino acids: CASSLGTGGYYEQYF. In DNA form, the CDR3 reads TGCGCCAGCAGCTTGGGGACAGGGGGATATTACGAGCAGTACTTC. Supplemented by reference TRBV5-1 and TRBJ2-7, the full variable domain reads KAGVTQTPRYLIKTRGQQVTLSCSPISGHRSVSWYQQTPGQGLQFLFEYFSETQRNKGNFPGRFSGRQFSNSRSEMNVSTLELGDSALYLCASSLGTGGYYEQYFGPGTRLTVT.

This rearrangement joins TRBV5-1 to TRBJ2-3, with D unresolved. The CDR3 sequence is 13 residues long. Germline V gene data show CDR1 as SGHRS and CDR2 as YFSETQ. V lost 0 bases, J lost 1 base, and 3 bases lay in between. CDR3: CASSLAGTDTQYF. The CDR3 region has the DNA TGCGCCAGCAGCTTGGCGGGCACAGATACGCAGTATTTT.

This rearrangement joins TRBV4-1 to TRBJ2-7; a weak D match, TRBD1 (6 bases). The CDR3 covers 13 residues. The germline V and J ends were trimmed by 1 base and 7 bases, with 11 bases remaining between them. Per the germline V gene, CDR1 is MGHRA and CDR2 is YSYEKL. The CDR3 reads CASSQVSQGEQYF. The DNA for the CDR3 is TGCGCCAGCAGCCAAGTCTCCCAGGGGGAGCAGTACTTC.

This chain links TRBV11-3 with TRBJ2-1, with no clear D. The CDR3 loop spans 13 amino acids. The V gene's germline CDR1 is SGHNT and CDR2 YENEEA. Between the trimmed V and J ends, which lost 2 bases and 5 bases, there was a span of 7 bases. The CDR3, as DNA: TGTGCCAGCAGCTTACTACGTGACAATGAGCAGTTCTTC. Translation: CASSLLRDNEQFF.

This sequence joins TRBV6-5 and TRBJ1-1; 10 positions agree with TRBD1. This CDR3 region has 14 residues. Looked up from germline, CDR1 is MNHEY and CDR2 is SVGAGI. J gave up 6 bases and V 4 bases, and 5 bases lay outside the gene matches. The CDR3 reads CASSWTGGIAEAFF. Here the CDR3 DNA reads TGTGCCAGCAGTTGGACAGGGGGGATTGCTGAAGCTTTCTTT.

The chain links TRBV10-3 to TRBJ2-3; 7 nucleotides align to TRBD1. The CDR3 runs to 14 residues. Germline loops: CDR1 ENHRY, CDR2 SYGVKD. V lost 3 bases and J lost 3; bases outside the gene matches: 3. The DNA of the CDR3 is TGTGCCATCAGTGACTTACAGGGGACAGATACGCAGTATTTT. Residues: CAISDLQGTDTQYF.

The genes are TRBV5-1 and TRBJ2-7, with a possible D match to TRBD2 (6 bases). Trimming pared 4 bases from V and 7 bases from J, leaving 9 bases between. The CDR3 contains 11 residues. Germline V gene sequence: CDR1 SGHRS, CDR2 YFSETQ. The CDR3: CASSHRGEQYF. CDR3 in DNA: TGCGCCAGCAGCCACCGGGGGGAGCAGTACTTC.

The chain joins TRBV15 to TRBJ2-1; D gene ambiguous. Germline values: CDR1 LNHNV, CDR2 YYDKDF (reference sequence). CDR3 size: 17 residues. V was clipped by 3 bases and J by 4 bases, with 19 bases between them. The CDR3 reads CATSRLISHFQYNEQFF. CDR3 in DNA: TGTGCCACCAGCAGGCTTATAAGTCATTTCCAGTACAATGAGCAGTTCTTC.

V is TRBV7-3 and J is TRBJ2-2; TRBD2 matches at 8 bases. Germline V gives CDR1 SGHTA, CDR2 FQGTGA. CDR3 length equals 16 residues. With V trimmed by 2 bases and J by 1 base, 3 bases remained unmatched. The CDR3 region has the DNA TGTGCCAGCAGCTTAGCTAGCGGGTTGAACACCGGGGAGCTGTTTTTT. This translates into CASSLASGLNTGELFF.

The rearrangement joins TRBV5-4 to TRBJ2-1; TRBD2 agrees at 10 bases. This CDR3 comprises 16 residues. With V trimmed by 4 bases and J by 9 bases, 13 bases remained unmatched. The germline CDR1 and CDR2 sequences are SGHNT and YYREEE (reference sequence). The CDR3 DNA follows: TGTGCCAGCAGCCCTAGAACAGCGGGAGGGCCTCCTGAGCAGTTCTTC. It specifies CASSPRTAGGPPEQFF.

The chain joins TRBV28 to TRBJ1-2, with D possibly TRBD1 on 5 matching bases. CDR1 and CDR2 from the germline V gene are MDHEN and SYDVKM. The CDR3 is 15 amino acids. Trimming shortened V by 1 base and J by 3 bases, and 12 bases separated the two germline ends. In DNA, the CDR3 is TGTGCCAGCAGTTTATTGGGGGGGAGGGACTATGGCTACACCTTC. It yields the protein CASSLLGGRDYGYTF.

V usage is TRBV5-5 and J usage is TRBJ2-7; a possible D gene is TRBD1 (6 bases). Germline CDR1 reads SGHKS; CDR2 reads YYEKEE (reference sequence). V lost 2 bases to trimming and J lost 2 bases, with 8 bases between them. CDR3 size: 13 residues. CDR3: CASSLNRAYEQYF. The CDR3 DNA is TGTGCCAGCAGCTTAAACAGGGCCTACGAGCAGTACTTC.

The V call is TRBV7-9, the J call TRBJ2-3, with TRBD2 matching 10 bases. Germline CDR1 SEHNR, CDR2 FQNEAQ (reference sequence). The junction had 9 bases not matched to a gene; V was cut back by 7 bases and J by 2 bases. CDR3 length: 16 residues. CDR3 amino acids: CASNKEREGFTDTQYF. CDR3 DNA sequence: TGTGCCAGCAACAAGGAGCGGGAGGGTTTCACAGATACGCAGTATTTT.

The chain carries TRBV6-6 and TRBJ2-5; tentatively, D is TRBD1 (6 bases). The V end was cut by 4 bases, the J end by 4 bases, with 7 bases between. The length of the CDR3 is 12 residues. The germline gives CDR1 MNHNY, CDR2 SVGAGI (reference sequence). CDR3 sequence (DNA): TGTGCCAGCAGTTTCAGGGGAGAGACCCAGTACTTC. This encodes CASSFRGETQYF.

CDR3 in DNA: TGTGCCAGCAGACTGAACCGGGACAGGACAAACATTCAGTACTTC. Its translation: CASRLNRDRTNIQYF. J is TRBJ2-4 and V is TRBV27; 8 bases align to TRBD1. The CDR3 covers 15 residues. V was clipped by 6 bases and J by 6 bases; unmatched bases: 10. From germline, CDR1 is MNHEY and CDR2 SMNVEV (reference sequence).

This chain connects TRBV4-2 to TRBJ2-3, with 12 bases aligning to TRBD2. Looked up from germline, CDR1 is LGHNA and CDR2 is YNFKEQ. The CDR3 length is 17 residues. After removal of 0 bases from V and 6 bases from J, the junction contained 7 bases not matched to a gene. This chain's CDR3 is CASSQEPSGRVADTQYF. The CDR3 DNA follows: TGTGCCAGCAGCCAAGAACCTAGCGGGAGGGTTGCGGATACGCAGTATTTT.

The rearrangement joins TRBV10-2 to TRBJ2-7, with D possibly TRBD2 on 6 matching bases. V gave up 4 bases and J gave up 4 bases, with 8 bases separating them. The length of the CDR3 is 12 residues. In germline, CDR1 is WSHSY, CDR2 SAAADI. The CDR3 DNA is TGCGCCAGCAGTGGCGGGATTTACGAGCAGTACTTC. Translated: CASSGGIYEQYF.

This sequence joins TRBV7-9 and TRBJ1-1, with 8 bases identical to TRBD1. CDR3 length: 16 amino acids. Germline V gives CDR1 SEHNR, CDR2 FQNEAQ (reference sequence). J lost 4 bases, V lost 4 bases, and 11 bases had no gene match. CDR3 in DNA: TGTGCCAGCAGCTCGCGGACAGGGACGACCGGCACTGAAGCTTTCTTT. Translating gives CASSSRTGTTGTEAFF.

This chain joins TRBV6-5 and TRBJ2-1, with 7 bases fitting TRBD2. Germline lookup yields CDR1 MNHEY and CDR2 SVGAGI. The CDR3 runs to 13 residues. V was pared by 0 bases and J by 9 bases, with 2 bases of the junction left unmatched. The CDR3 loop reads CASSYSGEGEQFF. As DNA, the CDR3 is TGTGCCAGCAGTTACTCTGGGGAGGGTGAGCAGTTCTTC.

V and J are TRBV13 and TRBJ1-2, with D perhaps matching TRBD1 (5 bases). The V and J ends lost 5 bases and 3 bases respectively, with 19 bases between them. This CDR3 region has 16 residues. Germline CDR1 reads PRHDT; CDR2 reads FYEKMQ (reference sequence). CDR3 sequence reads: CASSPGRTDSYYGYTF. The CDR3 nucleotides read TGTGCCAGCAGCCCAGGGCGTACAGACTCCTACTATGGCTACACCTTC.

The genes are TRBV7-2 and TRBJ2-3; TRBD2 agrees at 11 bases. CDR1 SGHTA and CDR2 FQGNSA come from the germline V gene. Unmatched junction bases numbered 4, after V lost 1 base and J lost 1 base. The CDR3 runs 17 residues. The CDR3 loop is CASSLGSLAGGTDTQYF. In nucleotides, the CDR3 is TGTGCCAGCAGCTTAGGCTCACTAGCGGGAGGCACAGATACGCAGTATTTT.